The clone carrying this T cell receptor (beta chain) was detected only a few times. Its matching antigen is unknown. This sample stems from a study of T cells after yellow fever vaccination. Across the whole study: Fractions of low cell number were prepared using SMART-Seq v4 Ultra Low Input.

Study-wide results and limits: A weaker secondary response peaked on day 5, the primary on day 15. Most primary-vaccination clones recurred post-booster (approximately 96% CD4, 88% CD8).

5'RACE template switching produced TCR cDNA carrying a universal primer site and UMIs. MiXCR was run by TCRdb on the 5' RACE reads, yielding one entry per CDR3 protein. The sample shows about 630,000 distinct CDR3 sequences, around 12% of them seen only once. The ends lost 4 bases at V and 10 bases at J; junction bases unmatched: 10. Per germline, CDR1 MNHEY and CDR2 SVGAGI. This CDR3 has 15 amino acids. The chain is built from TRBV6-5 and TRBJ2-1, with 10 bases that match TRBD1. The sequence was obtained from a man younger than 40 who received the YFV17D yellow fever vaccine. The sample here was PBMCs, taken on the day of the yellow fever booster vaccination. DNA for the CDR3: TGTGCCAGCAGTTTCGGACAGGGGGGGTTTCGGGAGCAGTTCTTC. This translates into CASSFGQGGFREQFF.